This TCR beta chain was captured in a study of control samples from healthy donors and cancer patients. CDR3 length: 15 residues. The germline V gene has CDR1 SGHVS and CDR2 FNYEAQ. Trimming shortened V by 5 bases and J by 2 bases, and 16 bases separated the two germline ends. Assay: immunoSEQ multiplex PCR; the TCRdb copy retains only in-frame clones and omits some. The sample includes 150,000 or so clones, approximately 93% seen only once; the top ten take approximately 6%. This clone was recorded once. Sequenced material: blood. The sequence was obtained from a man in his forties in good health. The chain is built from TRBV7-6 and TRBJ2-7; D gene unclear. In DNA form, the CDR3 reads TGTGCCAGCAGCCCAGCCCCCCCAGAAGCCTACGAGCAGTACTTC. Translated: CASSPAPPEAYEQYF.